The clone carrying this T cell receptor (beta chain) has a single count. Libraries were prepared by immunoSEQ multiplex PCR; TCRdb keeps only in-frame clonotypes and omits some of them. The table includes under 2,500,000 clones, 95% detected once. The data stem from a study of shared clonotypes between healthy human individuals. Both subsets, CD45RA+ naive and CD45RA-negative memory, were split from the CD4+ cells. Germline CDR1 is MRHNA and CDR2 is SNTAGT. Trimming at V came to 7 bases and at J to 0 bases, leaving 4 bases not matched to a gene. The CDR3 is 15 residues long. The sequenced sample was naive CD4+ T cells sorted from blood. As to subset: CD45RA+ positively selected. The chain carries TRBV6-4 and TRBJ2-2, with 8 bases lining up with TRBD2. This clonotype was sampled from a man aged 18-30 years in good health. The CDR3 loop reads CASKREGANTGELFF. CDR3 DNA sequence: TGTGCCAGCAAACGGGAGGGCGCGAACACCGGGGAGCTGTTTTTT.